These T cell receptor beta chains were read from a single sample in a study of OX40 agonist ivuxolimab in advanced cancers. Sequenced by immunoSEQ multiplex PCR; TCRdb stores in-frame clones only, minus some. The data show over 50,000 clones, 89% seen once. The source material was CD4+ or CD8+ T cells sorted from blood, sampled in a trial of the OX40 agonist ivuxolimab. The receptors derive from an adult with an advanced solid tumor such as melanoma, head and neck, liver or kidney cancer. Each CDR3 is given with its conserved first and last residue. A D gene is named only where the DNA matches it firmly. A row's size may be missing; if present it is once, few, many or a size class.

TRBV11-1	17	TRBJ2-1	TRBD2	NA	CASSFPTSGSSYNEQFF	TGTGCCAGCAGCTTCCCTACTAGCGGGAGCTCCTACAATGAGCAGTTCTTC
TRBV19	13	TRBJ2-4	TRBD2	once	CASSRDYQNIQYF	TGTGCCAGTAGTAGGGACTACCAAAACATTCAGTACTTC
TRBV6-1	14	TRBJ1-2	NA	NA	CASRLAGGGYGYTF	TGTGCCAGCCGGTTGGCCGGCGGCGGGTATGGCTACACCTTC
TRBV28	13	TRBJ1-1	NA	once	CASSLVFSTEAFF	TGTGCCAGCAGTTTAGTGTTTAGCACTGAAGCTTTCTTT
TRBV9	13	TRBJ1-2	NA	NA	CASSGGRNYGYTF	TGTGCCAGCAGCGGTGGGAGGAACTATGGCTACACCTTC
TRBV7-8	16	TRBJ2-7	TRBD2	NA	CASSLGTSGSPYEQYF	TGTGCCAGCAGCTTAGGAACTAGCGGGAGCCCCTACGAGCAGTACTTC
TRBV4-1	15	TRBJ2-7	NA	few	CASSPQELDGYEQYF	TGCGCCAGCAGCCCGCAGGAGCTTGATGGGTACGAGCAGTACTTC
TRBV7-9	15	TRBJ1-2	NA	few	CASSATSGANYGYTF	TGTGCCAGCAGCGCAACCTCAGGGGCTAACTATGGCTACACCTTC
TRBV5-1	12	TRBJ1-2	NA	NA	CASSSDVHGYTF	TGCGCCAGCAGCTCGGACGTCCATGGCTACACCTTC
TRBV5-1	15	TRBJ2-1	NA	NA	CASSPSGSSYNEQFF	TGCGCCAGCAGCCCGAGCGGAAGCTCCTACAATGAGCAGTTCTTC
TRBV30	13	TRBJ2-7	TRBD2	NA	CACGTGGAYEQYF	TGTGCCTGTGGGACGGGGGGTGCCTACGAGCAGTACTTC
TRBV7-8	16	TRBJ2-5	TRBD1	NA	CASSFFNRGSQETQYF	TGTGCCAGCAGCTTTTTCAACAGGGGCTCTCAAGAGACCCAGTACTTC
TRBV28	15	TRBJ1-1	NA	NA	CASSSPLEGNTEAFF	TGTGCCAGCAGTTCCCCCCTAGAGGGGAACACTGAAGCTTTCTTT
TRBV5-5	13	TRBJ2-5	TRBD1	NA	CASSLDRGETQYF	TGTGCCAGCAGCTTAGACAGGGGGGAGACCCAGTACTTC
TRBV27	14	TRBJ2-7	NA	NA	CASSLGGHLYEQYF	TGTGCCAGCAGTTTAGGGGGACACCTATACGAGCAGTACTTC
TRBV13	16	TRBJ1-4	NA	NA	CASSLAGALTNEKLFF	TGTGCCAGCAGCTTAGCAGGTGCTTTAACTAATGAAAAACTGTTTTTT
TRBV19	15	TRBJ2-1	NA	few	CASSNVPGSRNEQFF	TGTGCCAGTAGCAACGTCCCCGGTTCAAGGAATGAGCAGTTCTTC
TRBV4-3	14	TRBJ2-7	NA	once	CASSQAGLLYEQYF	TGCGCCAGCAGCCAGGCCGGTCTCCTCTACGAGCAGTACTTC
TRBV15	17	TRBJ2-7	TRBD1	NA	CATSSRRPGQPSYEQYF	TGTGCCACCAGCAGTCGTCGGCCGGGACAGCCCTCCTACGAGCAGTACTTC
TRBV12-5	12	TRBJ2-7	NA	few	CASGLSNYEQYF	TGTGCTAGTGGTTTGTCCAACTACGAGCAGTACTTC
TRBV7-9	13	TRBJ2-7	NA	NA	CASRRTEGGEQYF	TGTGCCAGCAGGAGGACGGAGGGAGGCGAGCAGTACTTC
TRBV19	14	TRBJ1-5	NA	NA	CASTRELSNQPQHF	TGTGCCAGTACAAGGGAGCTTAGCAATCAGCCCCAGCATTTT
TRBV27	13	TRBJ1-5	NA	NA	CASSWGRNQPQHF	TGTGCCAGCAGTTGGGGTCGCAATCAGCCCCAGCATTTT
TRBV19	16	TRBJ1-5	TRBD1	NA	CASSPLLTGGNQPQHF	TGTGCCAGTAGCCCCCTATTGACAGGGGGCAATCAGCCCCAGCATTTT
TRBV9	14	TRBJ2-7	NA	NA	CASSADLHPYEQYF	TGTGCCAGCAGCGCGGACCTTCATCCATACGAGCAGTACTTC
TRBV2	14	TRBJ2-1	NA	NA	CASSSEGSHNEQFF	TGTGCCAGCAGTAGTGAGGGTTCCCACAATGAGCAGTTCTTC
TRBV4-2	17	TRBJ2-1	TRBD2	NA	CASSLLAGNGGDNEQFF	TGTGCCAGCAGCCTTCTAGCGGGAAACGGTGGGGACAATGAGCAGTTCTTC
TRBV5-6	15	TRBJ1-2	NA	NA	CASSDLTEGYYGYTF	TGTGCCAGCAGCGATTTAACCGAAGGTTACTATGGCTACACCTTC
TRBV18	15	TRBJ2-7	TRBD1	NA	CASSISRTGVNEQYF	TGTGCCAGCTCCATCAGCAGGACAGGGGTAAACGAGCAGTACTTC
TRBV28	14	TRBJ1-5	TRBD1	NA	CASSQGDSNQPQHF	TGTGCCAGCAGTCAGGGGGACAGCAATCAGCCCCAGCATTTT
TRBV7-9	15	TRBJ2-1	NA	NA	CASSLGQGREIGQFF	TGTGCCAGCAGCTTGGGCCAGGGGAGGGAAATCGGGCAGTTCTTC
TRBV27	14	TRBJ2-7	NA	NA	CASSLSTGSHEQYF	TGTGCCAGCAGTTTGTCCACAGGTTCCCACGAGCAGTACTTC
TRBV5-1	13	TRBJ2-5	NA	NA	CASRGENQETQYF	TGCGCCAGCAGAGGGGAAAACCAAGAGACCCAGTACTTC
TRBV6-5	14	TRBJ1-1	NA	NA	CASSYSGGNTEAFF	TGTGCCAGCAGTTACTCCGGGGGTAACACTGAAGCTTTCTTT
TRBV7-9	14	TRBJ2-2	NA	NA	CASSLARNTGELFF	TGTGCCAGCAGCTTAGCCCGGAACACCGGGGAGCTGTTTTTT
TRBV4-3	18	TRBJ2-5	TRBD2	NA	CASSQDGPAGGQEETQYF	TGCGCCAGCAGCCAAGATGGGCCAGCGGGAGGGCAAGAAGAGACCCAGTACTTC
TRBV10-3	17	TRBJ2-5	TRBD2	NA	CAISDSLSGRATETQYF	TGTGCCATCAGTGACTCCCTTAGCGGGAGGGCCACGGAGACCCAGTACTTC
TRBV6-5	16	TRBJ1-1	TRBD1	once	CASSLGQGAVNTEAFF	TGTGCCAGCAGTTTAGGACAGGGGGCTGTGAACACTGAAGCTTTCTTT
TRBV19	16	TRBJ2-3	TRBD2	NA	CASSTGTSVSTDTQYF	TGTGCCAGTAGTACCGGGACTAGCGTTAGCACAGATACGCAGTATTTT
TRBV7-9	14	TRBJ2-1	TRBD1	NA	CAHRDRALENEQFF	TGTGCCCACCGGGACAGGGCTCTCGAAAATGAGCAGTTCTTC
TRBV6-6	15	TRBJ1-5	NA	NA	CASKDHGEGWQPQHF	TGTGCCAGCAAAGACCATGGGGAGGGTTGGCAGCCCCAGCATTTT
TRBV27	14	TRBJ2-7	NA	NA	CASSWAAFSYEQYF	TGTGCCAGCAGTTGGGCAGCCTTCTCCTACGAGCAGTACTTC
TRBV28	15	TRBJ2-7	TRBD1	NA	CASSLFGTGIDEQYF	TGTGCCAGCAGTTTATTTGGGACAGGGATCGACGAGCAGTACTTC
TRBV27	14	TRBJ2-5	NA	NA	CASSLTSPQETQYF	TGTGCCAGCAGTTTAACGTCGCCGCAAGAGACCCAGTACTTC
TRBV19	14	TRBJ1-2	NA	NA	CASSTWTIYYGYTF	TGTGCCAGTAGTACCTGGACAATCTACTATGGCTACACCTTC